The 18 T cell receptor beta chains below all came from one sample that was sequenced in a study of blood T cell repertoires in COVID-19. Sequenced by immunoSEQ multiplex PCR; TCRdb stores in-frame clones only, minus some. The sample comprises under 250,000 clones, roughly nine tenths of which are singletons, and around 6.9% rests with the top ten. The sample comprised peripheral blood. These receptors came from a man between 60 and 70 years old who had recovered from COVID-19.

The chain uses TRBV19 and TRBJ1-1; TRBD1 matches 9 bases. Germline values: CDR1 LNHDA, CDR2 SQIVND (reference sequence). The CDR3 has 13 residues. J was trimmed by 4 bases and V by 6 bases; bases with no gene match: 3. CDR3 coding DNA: TGTGCCAGTAGGGACAGGGGTGGCACTGAAGCTTTCTTT. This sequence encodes CASRDRGGTEAFF.

The CDR3, as DNA: TGTGCCAGTACCAAACTAGCGGAAAACACCGGGGAGCTGTTTTTT. This gives the protein CASTKLAENTGELFF. V usage is TRBV19 and J usage is TRBJ2-2; 8 bases agree with TRBD2. Looked up from germline, CDR1 is LNHDA and CDR2 is SQIVND (reference sequence). CDR3 length equals 15 residues. J lost 2 bases, V lost 7 bases, and 6 bases had no gene match.

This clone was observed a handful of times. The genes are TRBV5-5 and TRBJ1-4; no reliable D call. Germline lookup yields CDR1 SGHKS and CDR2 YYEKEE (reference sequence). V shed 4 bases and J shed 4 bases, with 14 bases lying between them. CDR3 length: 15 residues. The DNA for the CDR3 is TGTGCCAGCAGCCCCCGGGAGGGCCTTAATGAAAAACTGTTTTTT. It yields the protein CASSPREGLNEKLFF.

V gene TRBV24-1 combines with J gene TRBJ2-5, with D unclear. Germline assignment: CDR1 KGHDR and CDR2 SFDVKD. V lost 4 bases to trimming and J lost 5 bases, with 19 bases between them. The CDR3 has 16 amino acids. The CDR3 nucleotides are TGTGCCACCAGTGACCCTTCGGGTCCGGCCCAGGAGACCCAGTACTTC. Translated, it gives CATSDPSGPAQETQYF.

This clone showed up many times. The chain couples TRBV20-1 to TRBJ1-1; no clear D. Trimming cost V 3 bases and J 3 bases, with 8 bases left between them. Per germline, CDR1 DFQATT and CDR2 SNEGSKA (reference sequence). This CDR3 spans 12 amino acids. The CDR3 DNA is TGCAGTGCTAGTCTGGTAGACACTGAAGCTTTCTTT. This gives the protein CSASLVDTEAFF.

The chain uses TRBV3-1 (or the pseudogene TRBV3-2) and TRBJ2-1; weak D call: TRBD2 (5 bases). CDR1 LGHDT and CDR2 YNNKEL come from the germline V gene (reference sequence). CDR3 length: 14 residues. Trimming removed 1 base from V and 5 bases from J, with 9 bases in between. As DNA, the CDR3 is TGTGCCAGCAGCCAAGCGGGGTTTGACAATGAGCAGTTCTTC. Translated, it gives CASSQAGFDNEQFF.

This CDR3 reads CASSLTAQGPVNTEAFF. The CDR3 DNA reads TGCGCCAGCAGCCTAACCGCTCAGGGGCCCGTGAACACTGAAGCTTTCTTT. This sequence joins TRBV5-1 and TRBJ1-1; a weak D match, TRBD1 (6 bases). The V gene lost 4 bases and the J gene lost 0 bases, with 19 bases spanning the gap. The CDR3 length is 17 residues. Germline V gene lookup returns CDR1 SGHRS and CDR2 YFSETQ.

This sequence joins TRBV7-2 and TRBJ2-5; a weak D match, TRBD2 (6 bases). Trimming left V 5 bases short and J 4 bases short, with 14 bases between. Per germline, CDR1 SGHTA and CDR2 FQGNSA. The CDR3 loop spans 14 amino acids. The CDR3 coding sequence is TGTGCCAGCAGCGCTCAGGAGGGCACAGAGACCCAGTACTTC. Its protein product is CASSAQEGTETQYF. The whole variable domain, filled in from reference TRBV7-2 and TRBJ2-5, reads GAGVSQSPSNKVTEKGKDVELRCDPISGHTALYWYRQSLGQGLEFLIYFQGNSAPDKSGLPSDRFSAERTGGSVSTLTIQRTQQEDSAVYLCASSAQEGTETQYFGPGTRLLVL.

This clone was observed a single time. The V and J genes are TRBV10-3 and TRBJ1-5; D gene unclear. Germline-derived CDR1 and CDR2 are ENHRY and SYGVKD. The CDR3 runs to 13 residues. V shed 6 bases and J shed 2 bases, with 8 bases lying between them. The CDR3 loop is CAIRREGNQPQHF. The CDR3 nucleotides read TGTGCCATCAGGCGGGAGGGCAATCAGCCCCAGCATTTT.

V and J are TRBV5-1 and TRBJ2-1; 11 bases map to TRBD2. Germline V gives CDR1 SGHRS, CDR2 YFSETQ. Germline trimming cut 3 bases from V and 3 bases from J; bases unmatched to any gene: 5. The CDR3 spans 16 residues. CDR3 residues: CASSSLTSGNYNEQFF. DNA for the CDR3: TGCGCCAGCAGCTCCCTGACTAGCGGGAACTACAATGAGCAGTTCTTC.

Written as DNA, the CDR3 is TGTGCCAGTAGTATACGCACAGGGAACTCCTACGAGCAGTACTTC. This gives the protein CASSIRTGNSYEQYF. This rearrangement joins TRBV19 to TRBJ2-7; a possible D gene is TRBD1 (6 bases). Germline assignment: CDR1 LNHDA and CDR2 SQIVND (reference sequence). Trimming cost V 2 bases and J 0 bases, with 11 bases left between them. This CDR3 contains 15 residues.

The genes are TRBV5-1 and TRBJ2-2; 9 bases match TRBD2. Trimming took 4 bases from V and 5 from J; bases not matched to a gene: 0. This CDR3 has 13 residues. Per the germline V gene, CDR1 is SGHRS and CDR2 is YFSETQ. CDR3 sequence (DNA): TGCGCCAGCAGCGCGGGGGGGACCGGGGAGCTGTTTTTT. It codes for CASSAGGTGELFF. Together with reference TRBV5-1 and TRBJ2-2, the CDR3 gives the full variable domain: KAGVTQTPRYLIKTRGQQVTLSCSPISGHRSVSWYQQTPGQGLQFLFEYFSETQRNKGNFPGRFSGRQFSNSRSEMNVSTLELGDSALYLCASSAGGTGELFFGEGSRLTVL.

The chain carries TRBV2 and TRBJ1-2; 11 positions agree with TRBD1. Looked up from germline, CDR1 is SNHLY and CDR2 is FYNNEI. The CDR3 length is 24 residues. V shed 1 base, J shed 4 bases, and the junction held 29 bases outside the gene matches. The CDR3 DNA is TGTGCCAGCAGTGAAGTGCCGGACAGGGGGCTTTCCCTCTACCTCCGGGAGGTTTTCTATGGCTACACCTTC. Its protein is CASSEVPDRGLSLYLREVFYGYTF.

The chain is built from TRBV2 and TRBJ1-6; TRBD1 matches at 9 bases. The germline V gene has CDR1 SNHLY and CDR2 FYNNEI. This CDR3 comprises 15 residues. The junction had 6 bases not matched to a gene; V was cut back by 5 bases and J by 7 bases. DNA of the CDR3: TGTGCCAGCAGTTTCCGGACAGGGGACAATTCACCCCTCCACTTT. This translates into CASSFRTGDNSPLHF. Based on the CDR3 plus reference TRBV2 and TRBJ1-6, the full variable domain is EPEVTQTPSHQVTQMGQEVILRCVPISNHLYFYWYRQILGQKVEFLVSFYNNEISEKSEIFDDQFSVERPDGSNFTLKIRSTKLEDSAMYFCASSFRTGDNSPLHFGNGTRLTVT.

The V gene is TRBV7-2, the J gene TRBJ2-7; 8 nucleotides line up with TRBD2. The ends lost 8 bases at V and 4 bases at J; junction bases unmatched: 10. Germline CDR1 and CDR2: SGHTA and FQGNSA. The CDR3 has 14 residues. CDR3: CASGIGAGEYEQYF. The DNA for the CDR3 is TGTGCCAGCGGTATAGGAGCGGGGGAATACGAGCAGTACTTC.

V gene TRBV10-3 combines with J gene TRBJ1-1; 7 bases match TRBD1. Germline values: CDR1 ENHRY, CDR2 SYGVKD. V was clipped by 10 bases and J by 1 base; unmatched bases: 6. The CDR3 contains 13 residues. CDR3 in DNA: TGTGCCACAATGACAGGGACGAACACTGAAGCTTTCTTT. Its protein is CATMTGTNTEAFF.

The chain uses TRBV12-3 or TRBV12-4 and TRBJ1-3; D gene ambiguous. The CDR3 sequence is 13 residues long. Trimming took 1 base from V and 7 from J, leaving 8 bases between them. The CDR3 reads CASSLVPENTIYF. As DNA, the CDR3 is TGTGCCAGCAGTTTAGTCCCGGAGAACACCATATATTTT.

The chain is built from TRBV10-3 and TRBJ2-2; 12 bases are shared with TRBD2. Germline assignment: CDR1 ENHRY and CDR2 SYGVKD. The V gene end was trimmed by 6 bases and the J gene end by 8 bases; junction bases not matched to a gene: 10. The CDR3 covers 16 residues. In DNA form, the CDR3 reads TGTGCCATCAGCTTACTACTAGCGGGAGGTCAAGGGGAGCTGTTTTTT. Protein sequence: CAISLLLAGGQGELFF.